The 16 T cell receptor beta chains listed next were all sequenced from one sample in a study of identical twins. TCRdb processed the 5' RACE reads anew with MiXCR; each CDR3 protein has one entry. The sample carries around 490,000 distinct CDR3 sequences, around an eighth recorded once. The sample was also linked to a second study, of yellow fever vaccine responses in identical twins.

Sequencing input: CD4+ T cells sorted from blood. These receptor sequences come from a woman in her late teens or twenties in good health.

The chain is built from TRBV20-1 and TRBJ2-7; 8 bases are a match to TRBD1. Germline CDR1 is DFQATT and CDR2 is SNEGSKA (reference sequence). This CDR3 has 12 residues. This chain's CDR3 is CRADRGTGEQYF. DNA for the CDR3: TGCAGAGCTGACAGGGGTACCGGCGAGCAGTACTTC.

A few counts support this clonotype. V and J are TRBV6-4 and TRBJ2-7, with D maybe TRBD2 (6 bases). Germline-derived CDR1 and CDR2 are MRHNA and SNTAGT. This CDR3 comprises 15 residues. Between the trimmed V and J ends, which lost 3 bases and 3 bases, there was a span of 15 bases. The CDR3 here is CASSESSGRLYEQYF. The DNA for the CDR3 is TGTGCCAGCAGTGAGAGCTCCGGGAGACTCTACGAGCAGTACTTC.

The rearrangement joins TRBV2 to TRBJ2-1, with 10 bases that match TRBD1. The CDR3 has 16 residues. With V trimmed by 6 bases and J by 6 bases, 11 bases remained unmatched. The germline CDR1 and CDR2 sequences are SNHLY and FYNNEI. CDR3 sequence: CASRVPGTGDVNEQFF. The CDR3 DNA sequence: TGTGCCAGCAGGGTCCCTGGGACAGGGGATGTCAATGAGCAGTTCTTC. Variable domain in full (rest from reference TRBV2 and TRBJ2-1): EPEVTQTPSHQVTQMGQEVILRCVPISNHLYFYWYRQILGQKVEFLVSFYNNEISEKSEIFDDQFSVERPDGSNFTLKIRSTKLEDSAMYFCASRVPGTGDVNEQFFGPGTRLTVL.

The sample holds many counts of this clonotype. The gene calls are TRBV7-2 and TRBJ1-3, with no clear D. This CDR3 is 14 amino acids long. The V and J ends lost 1 base and 3 bases respectively, with 7 bases between them. The germline gives CDR1 SGHTA, CDR2 FQGNSA. The CDR3 protein is CASSLERRGNTIYF. As DNA, the CDR3 is TGTGCCAGCAGCTTAGAGAGGCGTGGAAACACCATATATTTT.

The gene calls are TRBV5-6 and TRBJ1-5; D remains unclear. V dropped 0 bases and J dropped 2 bases, with 12 bases sitting between them. The germline gives CDR1 SGHDT, CDR2 YYEEEE. The CDR3 loop spans 16 amino acids. CDR3 coding DNA: TGTGCCAGCAGCTTGGCGGCGGGGATGGGCAATCAGCCCCAGCATTTT. This translates into CASSLAAGMGNQPQHF.

This clonotype was seen only a few times. The chain combines TRBV6-2 or TRBV6-3 with TRBJ2-1, with D possibly TRBD2 on 6 matching bases. The CDR3 runs 15 residues. V was trimmed by 2 bases and J by 6 bases, leaving 14 bases between them. CDR1 MNHEY and CDR2 SVGEGT come from the germline V gene. CDR3 loop: CASSYGGSGRNEQFF. The CDR3 region has the DNA TGTGCCAGCAGTTACGGAGGTAGCGGCCGCAATGAGCAGTTCTTC.

This rearrangement joins TRBV3-1 to TRBJ2-3, with 15 bases lining up with TRBD2. This CDR3 region has 20 residues. Unmatched junction bases numbered 9, after V lost 2 bases and J lost 0 bases. Per germline, CDR1 LGHDT and CDR2 YNNKEL (reference sequence). The CDR3 DNA follows: TGTGCCAGCAGCCAATTTTCCGGGACTAGCGGGGGGCCCAGCACAGATACGCAGTATTTT. It yields the protein CASSQFSGTSGGPSTDTQYF.

This clonotype has ten or more counts. V usage is TRBV7-9 and J usage is TRBJ2-7; TRBD2 is a possible D gene (6 bases). Trimming took 5 bases from V and 3 from J, leaving 14 bases between them. The germline gives CDR1 SEHNR, CDR2 FQNEAQ (reference sequence). The CDR3 sequence is 14 residues long. The CDR3 loop reads CASSGGTELYEQYF. In DNA form, the CDR3 reads TGTGCCAGCAGCGGGGGGACCGAGCTCTACGAGCAGTACTTC.

This clonotype was counted a few times. V usage is TRBV20-1 and J usage is TRBJ2-1; D is possibly TRBD2 (6 bases). Trimming took 3 bases from V and 0 from J, leaving 12 bases between them. This CDR3 region has 15 residues. In germline, CDR1 is DFQATT, CDR2 SNEGSKA (reference sequence). CDR3 nucleotides: TGCAGTGCTAGTCGACTAGACCCCTCCTACAATGAGCAGTTCTTC. The encoded protein is CSASRLDPSYNEQFF.

This clonotype was seen many times. This chain connects TRBV5-1 to TRBJ1-1, with 8 bases identical to TRBD1. V was clipped by 4 bases and J by 3 bases; unmatched bases: 5. This CDR3 is 14 amino acids long. The germline CDR1 and CDR2 sequences are SGHRS and YFSETQ. CDR3: CASSADREDTEAFF. The CDR3 DNA follows: TGCGCCAGCAGCGCGGACAGGGAGGACACTGAAGCTTTCTTT.

This clonotype was picked up a small number of times. The chain's CDR3 is CASRQTLNTEAFF. CDR3 DNA sequence: TGCGCCAGCAGGCAAACCTTGAACACTGAAGCTTTCTTT. V and J are TRBV4-3 and TRBJ1-1; D is unresolved. Germline CDR1 LGHNA, CDR2 YSLEER. Deletions cut 6 bases from V and 0 bases from J, with 8 bases between. This CDR3 has 13 amino acids.

This clonotype was detected many times. This chain uses TRBV3-1 with TRBJ2-7; no clear D. In germline, CDR1 is LGHDT, CDR2 YNNKEL (reference sequence). CDR3 size: 12 residues. Trimming stripped 0 bases from V and 1 base from J, with 1 base between. The CDR3 bases are TGTGCCAGCAGCCAAGAGTCCTACGAGCAGTACTTC. It codes for CASSQESYEQYF.

In its sample, this clonotype was seen a few times. The chain links TRBV6-1 to TRBJ2-5, with TRBD1 matching over 7 bases. The CDR3 is 15 residues long. Unmatched junction bases numbered 2, after V lost 0 bases and J lost 1 base. Germline V lookup: CDR1 MNHNS, CDR2 SASEGT. CDR3 protein: CASSEAWTGQETQYF. DNA of the CDR3: TGTGCCAGCAGTGAAGCCTGGACAGGCCAAGAGACCCAGTACTTC.

This clonotype was recorded a few times. The chain joins TRBV18 to TRBJ2-1, with a tentative D call TRBD2 (5 bases). V dropped 1 base and J dropped 2 bases, with 9 bases sitting between them. Germline V gene lookup returns CDR1 KGHSH and CDR2 LQKENI. This CDR3 is 15 amino acids long. CDR3 protein: CASSPRYGTYNEQFF. CDR3 DNA sequence: TGTGCCAGCTCACCACGGTACGGGACCTACAATGAGCAGTTCTTC.

The chain joins TRBV5-1 to TRBJ2-7; perhaps TRBD2 as D (5 bases). Trimming removed 0 bases from V and 7 bases from J, with 14 bases in between. The CDR3 spans 14 residues. The germline CDR1 and CDR2 sequences are SGHRS and YFSETQ. CDR3 region: CASSLAPSPGEQYF. The DNA for the CDR3 is TGCGCCAGCAGCTTGGCCCCAAGTCCGGGGGAGCAGTACTTC.

This clonotype was recorded a few times. J is TRBJ1-5 and V is TRBV20-1; TRBD1 might be the D (5 bases). The CDR3 loop spans 13 amino acids. Germline V gene sequence: CDR1 DFQATT, CDR2 SNEGSKA (reference sequence). The V gene lost 3 bases and the J gene lost 4 bases, with 10 bases spanning the gap. In nucleotides, the CDR3 is TGCAGTGCTAGGGGGTCAGGGAATCAGCCCCAGCATTTT. This sequence encodes CSARGSGNQPQHF.